One sample yielded the 3 T cell receptor beta chains listed below, sequenced in a study of CD8 T cells in ankylosing spondylitis. Points from the study as a whole: Seven to nine highly homologous variants made up a TCR beta motif that seemed to typify ankylosing spondylitis blood.

Antigens for these TCRs are unknown. TCRdb recomputed calls from the 5' RACE reads with MiXCR, one row per CDR3 protein. The table has about 330,000 distinct CDR3 sequences, around 8% seen once. Sequences were obtained from blood, either unsorted or a sorted T cell fraction (not recorded which). All receptors come from a male donor with ankylosing spondylitis.

This clonotype was observed once. The chain uses TRBV5-1 and TRBJ2-5, with 7 bases identical to TRBD2. V shed 4 bases and J 1 base; nucleotides not matched to a gene: 10. In germline, CDR1 is SGHRS, CDR2 YFSETQ. CDR3 length equals 16 residues. The CDR3, as DNA: TGCGCCAGCAGCGGGTCCGGGACTACCGTCCAAGAGACCCAGTACTTC. Translation: CASSGSGTTVQETQYF.

CDR3 region: CASSTRARSGNTEAFF. CDR3 nucleotide sequence: TGCGCCAGCAGCACCCGGGCCCGATCTGGGAACACTGAAGCTTTCTTT. This sequence joins TRBV5-1 and TRBJ1-1; D remains ambiguous. Trimming pared 4 bases from V and 1 base from J, leaving 17 bases between. CDR1 SGHRS and CDR2 YFSETQ come from the germline V gene. The CDR3 is 16 amino acids.

This clonotype was picked up a small number of times. The genes are TRBV4-2 and TRBJ2-7; D not resolved. The CDR3 has 11 residues. The V end lost 4 bases, the J end lost 7 bases, and 8 bases lay between the germline ends. Germline assignment: CDR1 LGHNA and CDR2 YNFKEQ. CDR3 DNA sequence: TGTGCCAGCAGCCCAGACCAGGAGCAGTACTTC. This translates into CASSPDQEQYF.